This TCR beta chain appears in the sequencing data of a study of esophageal squamous cell carcinoma under preoperative chemotherapy. Study-wide results and caveats: Chemotherapy was followed by significantly higher TCR diversity in peripheral T cells only, not tumor-infiltrating lymphocytes.

TCRdb analysed the PCR reads with MiXCR anew, one entry per CDR3 protein. The table lists about 15,000 distinct CDR3 sequences, 48% of them singletons. Points on this clonotype: The antigen is undetermined.

Time point: before preoperative PTX-NDP chemotherapy. Paclitaxel-nedaplatin chemotherapy was given to patients ahead of their surgery. This sequence was found in a human donor with esophageal squamous cell carcinoma. The donor label of this sample is uncertain. Sampling was conducted from a patient given preoperative chemotherapy.

The CDR3 spells CASSPHLRRDDQETQYF. In DNA form, the CDR3 reads TGTGCCAGTAGTCCACACCTCCGACGGGACGACCAAGAGACCCAGTACTTC. This rearrangement joins TRBV19 to TRBJ2-5; possibly TRBD1 or TRBD2 for D (5 bases each). CDR1 and CDR2 from the germline V gene are LNHDA and SQIVND (reference sequence). The CDR3 has 17 residues. The V gene lost 5 bases and the J gene lost 0 bases, with 19 bases spanning the gap.